The 9 T cell receptor beta chains reported below all come from one sample, sequenced in a study of blood T cell repertoires in COVID-19. Here immunoSEQ multiplex PCR was the method, and the copy in TCRdb shows in-frame clones only, minus some. This table has about 90,000 clones, approximately 81% appearing once. Sequences were obtained from peripheral blood. These receptors were collected from an elderly man with active or convalescent COVID-19.

This chain connects TRBV7-9 to TRBJ2-6, with a weak D call TRBD1 (5 bases). V was trimmed by 5 bases and J by 1 base, leaving 12 bases between them. The CDR3 is made up of 16 amino acids. The germline V gene encodes CDR1 SEHNR and CDR2 FQNEAQ (reference sequence). CDR3 sequence (DNA): TGTGCCAGCAGCCAGTCAAGGGGATCTGGGGCCAACGTCCTGACTTTC. It specifies CASSQSRGSGANVLTF. Complete variable domain (other parts from reference TRBV7-9 and TRBJ2-6): DTGVSQNPRHKITKRGQNVTFRCDPISEHNRLYWYRQTLGQGPEFLTYFQNEAQLEKSRLLSDRFSAERPKGSFSTLEIQRTEQGDSAMYLCASSQSRGSGANVLTFGAGSRLTVL.

The rearrangement uses TRBV28 and TRBJ1-1, with D unresolved. CDR1 and CDR2 from the germline V gene are MDHEN and SYDVKM. This CDR3 comprises 13 residues. Trimming took off 5 bases at V and 2 bases at J, with 9 bases between the two ends. CDR3 coding DNA: TGTGCCAGCAGTCTAACGGGAAACACTGAAGCTTTCTTT. Protein sequence: CASSLTGNTEAFF.

V and J are TRBV9 and TRBJ1-3; 7 nucleotides agree with TRBD1. J lost 1 base, V lost 2 bases, and 3 bases had no gene match. Looked up from germline, CDR1 is SGDLS and CDR2 is YYNGEE. The CDR3 consists of 15 residues. CDR3 DNA sequence: TGTGCCAGCAGCGTGACAGGGAGGTCTGGAAACACCATATATTTT. Residues: CASSVTGRSGNTIYF. Using reference TRBV9 and TRBJ1-3 for the parts outside the CDR3, the full variable domain is DSGVTQTPKHLITATGQRVTLRCSPRSGDLSVYWYQQSLDQGLQFLIQYYNGEERAKGNILERFSAQQFPDLHSELNLSSLELGDSALYFCASSVTGRSGNTIYFGEGSWLTVV.

This chain links TRBV5-1 with TRBJ2-7, with D possibly being TRBD1 (5 bases). Trimming cost V 1 base and J 2 bases, with 7 bases left between them. This CDR3 is 13 amino acids long. Germline V gene lookup returns CDR1 SGHRS and CDR2 YFSETQ. Here the CDR3 DNA reads TGCGCCAGCAGCTTGTTAGGGGCCTACGAGCAGTACTTC. This codes for CASSLLGAYEQYF.

The chain employs TRBV3-1 (or the pseudogene TRBV3-2) and TRBJ2-5; 11 bases align to TRBD2. This CDR3 is 14 amino acids long. CDR1 and CDR2 (germline): LGHDT, YNNKEL (reference sequence). The ends lost 3 bases at V and 9 bases at J; junction bases unmatched: 6. This CDR3 reads CASSHISGGEAQYF. The CDR3 DNA reads as TGTGCCAGCAGCCATATTAGCGGGGGGGAGGCCCAGTACTTC.

The chain uses TRBV6-1 and TRBJ1-3; D gene unclear. Between the trimmed V and J ends, which lost 3 bases and 2 bases, there was a span of 8 bases. CDR3 size: 14 residues. Germline V gene data show CDR1 as MNHNS and CDR2 as SASEGT. In nucleotides, the CDR3 is TGTGCCAGCAGTGACCCCCTAGCTGGAAACACCATATATTTT. This codes for CASSDPLAGNTIYF.

This clone was seen ten or more times. This rearrangement joins TRBV7-8 to TRBJ2-1; D may be TRBD2 (5 bases). The CDR3 has 15 amino acids. Germline CDR1 and CDR2: SGHVS and FQNEAQ. The V gene lost 6 bases and the J gene lost 2 bases, with 14 bases spanning the gap. The CDR3 region is CASRATRAAYNEQFF. In DNA form, the CDR3 reads TGTGCCAGCAGAGCGACGCGGGCCGCCTACAATGAGCAGTTCTTC.

CDR3 sequence (DNA): TGCAGTGCTAGTAGGGGTGGGAATGAGCAGTTCTTC. Translating gives CSASRGGNEQFF. The rearrangement links TRBV20-1 to TRBJ2-1; maybe TRBD1 (5 bases). The CDR3 has 12 amino acids. Trimming took off 3 bases at V and 7 bases at J, with 10 bases between the two ends. CDR1 and CDR2 (germline): DFQATT, SNEGSKA (reference sequence).

The rearrangement joins TRBV5-1 to TRBJ2-5; maybe TRBD2 (5 bases). The germline CDR1 and CDR2 sequences are SGHRS and YFSETQ. The CDR3 spans 14 residues. Trimming took 4 bases from V and 2 from J, leaving 12 bases between them. The CDR3 protein is CASSRGQNQETQYF. CDR3 DNA: TGCGCCAGCAGCCGGGGTCAGAATCAAGAGACCCAGTACTTC.